These 32 T cell receptor beta chains were sequenced from one sample in a study of CD8 T cells in ankylosing spondylitis. TCRdb used MiXCR to reprocess the 5' RACE reads, holding one entry per CDR3 protein. The sample yields roughly 130,000 distinct CDR3 sequences, roughly 15% seen once. Sample: blood, either unsorted or a sorted T cell fraction (not recorded which). The receptor source for this set is a female donor with ankylosing spondylitis or in good health (not recorded which).

This clonotype was detected many times. This chain connects TRBV28 to TRBJ1-1; the D gene is possibly TRBD1 (6 bases). Trimming shortened V by 6 bases and J by 9 bases, and 11 bases separated the two germline ends. CDR3 size: 11 residues. Looked up from germline, CDR1 is MDHEN and CDR2 is SYDVKM. CDR3 sequence reads: CASSPGQKAFF. The CDR3 DNA reads TGTGCCAGCAGCCCCGGACAGAAAGCTTTCTTT.

The table lists this clonotype with a few counts. The rearrangement uses TRBV5-1 and TRBJ1-1; possibly TRBD1 for D (5 bases). CDR1 is SGHRS, CDR2 YFSETQ, per germline. The CDR3 totals 14 residues. V was clipped by 1 base and J by 5 bases, with 12 bases between them. CDR3 amino acids: CASSLQHRGTEAFF. The DNA for the CDR3 is TGCGCCAGCAGCTTGCAACATCGGGGGACTGAAGCTTTCTTT.

This clonotype was counted ten times or more. This sequence joins TRBV20-1 and TRBJ2-1; 12 bases are a match to TRBD2. Germline V CDR1 and CDR2: DFQATT, SNEGSKA (reference sequence). The CDR3 totals 15 residues. Trimming took 5 bases from V and 2 from J; bases not matched to a gene: 4. DNA for the CDR3: TGCAGTGCTCCCGGACTAGCGGGGACCTACAATGAGCAGTTCTTC. This gives the protein CSAPGLAGTYNEQFF.

At least ten counts were recorded for this clonotype. This rearrangement joins TRBV5-1 to TRBJ2-1; 10 nucleotides match TRBD2. Germline lookup yields CDR1 SGHRS and CDR2 YFSETQ. V lost 3 bases and J lost 5; bases outside the gene matches: 5. The CDR3 sequence is 15 residues long. CDR3 amino acids: CASSSRTSGNNEQFF. The CDR3 DNA sequence: TGCGCCAGCAGCTCCAGGACTAGCGGAAACAATGAGCAGTTCTTC.

J is TRBJ2-5 and V is TRBV12-3 or TRBV12-4; tentatively, D is TRBD2 (5 bases). Between the trimmed V and J ends, which lost 4 bases and 9 bases, there was a span of 18 bases. The CDR3 has 14 amino acids. The CDR3 loop reads CASSSPGPKRAQYF. The CDR3 DNA follows: TGTGCCAGCAGTTCGCCGGGCCCCAAGAGGGCCCAGTACTTC.

The rearrangement joins TRBV20-1 to TRBJ2-7; 8 positions match TRBD1. Losses at the gene ends were 6 bases for V and 4 bases for J; bases not matched to a gene: 8. The CDR3 is 13 amino acids. Germline loops: CDR1 DFQATT, CDR2 SNEGSKA (reference sequence). The CDR3 region is CSAADRARYEQYF. In DNA, the CDR3 is TGCAGTGCCGCGGACAGGGCGAGATACGAGCAGTACTTC.

At least ten counts were recorded for this clonotype. The chain joins TRBV20-1 to TRBJ1-4, with D unresolved. CDR3 length equals 16 residues. Germline V gene lookup returns CDR1 DFQATT and CDR2 SNEGSKA (reference sequence). V lost 1 base and J lost 0, with 12 bases in between. CDR3 sequence reads: CSARALGFTTNEKLFF. The CDR3 DNA follows: TGCAGTGCTAGAGCGTTGGGATTTACAACTAATGAAAAACTGTTTTTT.

This clonotype was seen a handful of times. This rearrangement joins TRBV3-1 to TRBJ1-1; D unclear. The germline V gene has CDR1 LGHDT and CDR2 YNNKEL (reference sequence). Trimming pared 2 bases from V and 0 bases from J, leaving 13 bases between. CDR3 length: 16 residues. CDR3 sequence: CASSQQAGFLNTEAFF. CDR3 bases: TGTGCCAGCAGCCAACAGGCGGGTTTCCTGAACACTGAAGCTTTCTTT.

This clonotype was found a few times. The V gene is TRBV18, the J gene TRBJ1-3; no clear D. The V gene's germline CDR1 is KGHSH and CDR2 LQKENI. V was clipped by 3 bases and J by 2 bases, with 14 bases between them. There are 16 residues in the CDR3. This CDR3 is CASSPSSPTPGNTIYF. The DNA of the CDR3 is TGTGCCAGCTCACCGAGCAGTCCCACGCCTGGAAACACCATATATTTT.

This clonotype was detected a few times. The rearrangement uses TRBV29-1 and TRBJ1-2; weak D call: TRBD1 (5 bases). Deletions cut 2 bases from V and 7 bases from J, with 20 bases between. CDR3 length: 15 residues. Per germline, CDR1 SQVTM and CDR2 ANQGSEA. The CDR3 DNA reads as TGCAGCGTTGAAAATCGGACGGTAGGGGCCGGTGGCTACACCTTC. It yields the protein CSVENRTVGAGGYTF. Together with reference TRBV29-1 and TRBJ1-2, the CDR3 gives the full variable domain: SAVISQKPSRDICQRGTSLTIQCQVDSQVTMMFWYRQQPGQSLTLIATANQGSEATYESGFVIDKFPISRPNLTFSTLTVSNMSPEDSSIYLCSVENRTVGAGGYTFGSGTRLTVV.

This clonotype was counted at least ten times. This sequence joins TRBV5-1 and TRBJ2-3; 10 bases map to TRBD2. The CDR3 runs to 17 residues. Trimming cost V 5 bases and J 0 bases; bases outside gene matches: 9. Germline V gene data show CDR1 as SGHRS and CDR2 as YFSETQ. CDR3 sequence reads: CASRMGTSVTSTDTQYF. The DNA of the CDR3 is TGCGCCAGCAGGATGGGGACTAGCGTGACTAGCACAGATACGCAGTATTTT.

This rearrangement joins TRBV27 to TRBJ2-1, with TRBD2 matching 8 bases. The CDR3 is made up of 15 amino acids. CDR1 MNHEY and CDR2 SMNVEV come from the germline V gene (reference sequence). The V and J ends lost 3 bases and 5 bases, in that order; junction bases with no gene match: 6. CDR3 region: CASSLGLGRDNEQFF. Here the CDR3 DNA reads TGTGCCAGCAGTTTGGGACTAGGACGTGACAATGAGCAGTTCTTC.

This clonotype was seen repeatedly, ten times or more. The chain uses TRBV12-3 or TRBV12-4 and TRBJ1-5, with TRBD1 as a possible D gene (6 bases). The CDR3 has 16 residues. The V end was cut by 4 bases, the J end by 2 bases, with 15 bases between. This chain's CDR3 is CASSYQGTVGNQPQHF. For the CDR3, the DNA is TGTGCCAGCAGTTACCAGGGGACGGTTGGCAATCAGCCCCAGCATTTT.

The chain recombines TRBV6-1 with TRBJ2-1; 14 positions match TRBD2. CDR1 and CDR2 from the germline V gene are MNHNS and SASEGT. V shed 7 bases and J 7 bases; nucleotides not matched to a gene: 9. The CDR3 is 16 amino acids. For the CDR3, the DNA is TGTGCCAGCATCAGGACTAGCGGGGGGTCATGGAATGAGCAGTTCTTC. It is translated as CASIRTSGGSWNEQFF.

This clonotype was seen a few times. Here the CDR3 reads CASSFDPPGQGSPLHF. The CDR3 DNA is TGCGCCAGCAGCTTCGATCCGCCGGGACAGGGTTCACCCCTCCACTTT. J is TRBJ1-6 and V is TRBV5-1; 9 bases fit TRBD1. The length of the CDR3 is 16 residues. V was clipped by 2 bases and J by 9 bases; unmatched bases: 9. Germline V gene sequence: CDR1 SGHRS, CDR2 YFSETQ.

The sample holds many counts of this clonotype. The chain combines TRBV5-1 with TRBJ2-7, with 13 nucleotides matching TRBD2. The CDR3 runs 16 residues. CDR1 is SGHRS and CDR2 is YFSETQ in the germline V gene. The V segment lost 1 base and the J segment 2 bases; nucleotides outside the gene matches: 3. In nucleotides, the CDR3 is TGCGCCAGCAGCTTGCCAGGACTAGCGGGGGCCTACGAGCAGTACTTC. Residues: CASSLPGLAGAYEQYF.

V usage is TRBV3-1 and J usage is TRBJ2-1, with a weak D call TRBD2 (7 bases). Germline assignment: CDR1 LGHDT and CDR2 YNNKEL (reference sequence). The CDR3 spans 18 residues. Trimming took 3 bases from V and 4 from J, leaving 22 bases between them. CDR3 in DNA: TGTGCCAGCAGCCAGACCCTTTTAACGGGGGGCCAGTACAATGAGCAGTTCTTC. Translation: CASSQTLLTGGQYNEQFF.

The J gene is TRBJ2-2, the V gene TRBV6-5, with D perhaps being TRBD1 or TRBD2 (5 bases each). There are 15 residues in the CDR3. The germline gives CDR1 MNHEY, CDR2 SVGAGI. Deletions cut 2 bases from V and 6 bases from J, with 13 bases between. CDR3 residues: CASSYGTPLPGELFF. The DNA for the CDR3 is TGTGCCAGCAGTTACGGGACCCCTTTGCCCGGGGAGCTGTTTTTT.

J is TRBJ2-2 and V is TRBV11-3; 12 bases line up with TRBD1. The V gene's germline CDR1 is SGHNT and CDR2 YENEEA. This CDR3 has 17 amino acids. Trimming took 3 bases from V and 3 from J; bases not matched to a gene: 5. CDR3 in DNA: TGTGCCAGCAGCTTGGGACAGGGGGCCACATACACCGGGGAGCTGTTTTTT. Translated: CASSLGQGATYTGELFF.

Note on this clonotype: Just one base apart from a much larger clone, this may be a read error. The gene calls are TRBV28 and TRBJ2-2; no firm D call. From germline, CDR1 is MDHEN and CDR2 SYDVKM. The CDR3 length is 12 residues. This CDR3 is CAGSTPTGELFF. Written as DNA, the CDR3 is TGTGCCGGCAGTACCCCCACCGGGGAGCTGTTTTTT.

This clonotype was counted at least ten times. The rearrangement uses TRBV18 and TRBJ1-4; the match to TRBD1 covers 8 bases. Germline lookup yields CDR1 KGHSH and CDR2 LQKENI. V lost 3 bases, J lost 8 bases, and 8 bases stayed unmatched. The CDR3 is made up of 15 amino acids. The CDR3 DNA reads TGTGCCAGCTCACCCCGTGGACAGGGAGGCGAAAAACTGTTTTTT. Residues: CASSPRGQGGEKLFF.

Only a few counts were recorded for this clonotype. The chain combines TRBV12-3 or TRBV12-4 with TRBJ2-2, with a tentative D call TRBD1 (5 bases). The V and J ends lost 2 bases and 0 bases respectively, with 7 bases between them. This CDR3 spans 15 amino acids. CDR3 residues: CASSLSGTNTGELFF. The CDR3 DNA sequence: TGTGCCAGCAGTTTATCAGGGACGAACACCGGGGAGCTGTTTTTT.

This clonotype has at least ten counts. The chain combines TRBV7-8 with TRBJ1-1; D gene ambiguous. Germline V gene lookup returns CDR1 SGHVS and CDR2 FQNEAQ. The CDR3 has 13 residues. Trimming removed 4 bases at V and 1 base at J, with 7 bases between. The CDR3 DNA follows: TGTGCCAGCAGCTACTCTAAGAACACTGAAGCTTTCTTT. As protein: CASSYSKNTEAFF.

The chain employs TRBV11-2 and TRBJ2-5; D is unclear. This CDR3 comprises 14 residues. Germline V lookup: CDR1 SGHAT, CDR2 FQNNGV. V lost 0 bases and J 4 bases, leaving 9 bases between the germline ends. The CDR3 bases are TGTGCCAGCAGCTTAGAGGGATGGGGAGAGACCCAGTACTTC. Translating gives CASSLEGWGETQYF.

This clonotype was seen repeatedly, ten times or more. V gene TRBV29-1 combines with J gene TRBJ1-2; D call uncertain. The germline V and J ends were trimmed by 1 base and 5 bases, with 8 bases remaining between them. CDR1 and CDR2 (germline): SQVTM, ANQGSEA. The CDR3 loop spans 12 amino acids. CDR3 in DNA: TGCAGCGTTGAAGTAACGGGGTATGGCTACACCTTC. Its translation: CSVEVTGYGYTF.

The rearrangement joins TRBV2 to TRBJ1-5; D unresolved. Germline values: CDR1 SNHLY, CDR2 FYNNEI. The ends were cut back, 7 bases at V and 6 bases at J, with 22 bases in the middle. The CDR3 contains 16 residues. The CDR3 sequence: CASTLQIPAAGQPQHF. In DNA form, the CDR3 reads TGTGCCAGCACCCTTCAAATTCCGGCTGCGGGTCAGCCCCAGCATTTT.

As concerns this clonotype: This could be a read error, since a much larger clone is one nucleotide away. This chain connects TRBV15 to TRBJ2-1; a possible D gene is TRBD2 (5 bases). The germline CDR1 and CDR2 sequences are LNHNV and YYDKDF (reference sequence). This CDR3 has 13 amino acids. The CDR3 coding sequence is TGTGCCGCCAGCGACGGACTTTACAATGAGCAGTTCTTC. This sequence encodes CAASDGLYNEQFF.

This chain uses TRBV7-2 with TRBJ2-7; no reliable D call. This CDR3 region has 11 residues. The ends were cut back, 1 base at V and 6 bases at J, with 4 bases in the middle. CDR1 is SGHTA, CDR2 FQGNSA, per germline. CDR3 sequence (DNA): TGTGCCAGCAGCTTAGAGGTCGAGCAGTACTTC. Translated: CASSLEVEQYF.

The chain links TRBV27 to TRBJ2-2; D possibly corresponds to TRBD1 (6 bases). There are 14 residues in the CDR3. Trimming left V 2 bases short and J 7 bases short, with 11 bases between. The V gene's germline CDR1 is MNHEY and CDR2 SMNVEV (reference sequence). The CDR3 is CASSLRPGVGELFF. The DNA of the CDR3 is TGTGCCAGCAGTTTAAGGCCAGGGGTCGGGGAGCTGTTTTTT.

The chain is built from TRBV5-1 and TRBJ2-1, with 7 bases fitting TRBD1. The CDR3 has 13 amino acids. The germline CDR1 and CDR2 sequences are SGHRS and YFSETQ. The V gene end was trimmed by 0 bases and the J gene end by 9 bases; junction bases not matched to a gene: 3. The CDR3 nucleotides read TGCGCCAGCAGCTTGGGACAGGGCGTTGAGCAGTTCTTC. Protein product: CASSLGQGVEQFF.

A single count supports this clonotype. Just one base apart from a much larger clone, this may be a read error. The chain is built from TRBV5-1 and TRBJ2-6, with 10 positions matching TRBD1. The CDR3 loop spans 18 amino acids. CDR1 is SGHRS, CDR2 YFSETQ, per germline. The CDR3 loop reads CASSPLRQGASGANGLTF. The CDR3 bases are TGCGCCAGCAGCCCCCTCCGACAGGGGGCATCTGGGGCCAACGGCCTGACTTTC.

Details on this clonotype: This may arise from a read error, as a much more abundant clone is one base away. J is TRBJ2-7 and V is TRBV29-1; D remains unclear. CDR3 length: 12 amino acids. CDR1 SQVTM and CDR2 ANQGSEA come from the germline V gene. Written as DNA, the CDR3 is TGCAGCCCCATCGCCAGAATCGCCGAGCAGCACTTC. It is translated as CSPIARIAEQHF.